Sequencing of this T cell receptor beta chain was carried out in a study of T cell repertoires in cytomegalovirus infection. Study summary: From public TCR beta signatures came an indication of both CMV infection and matching HLA type. Study conclusions and caveats: CMV-specific TCR beta clonotypes restricted by HLA-C dominated the ex vivo response. Cumulative public TCR beta family frequency identified CMV carriers with the relevant HLA.

The table lists this clonotype with many counts. The antigen remains undetermined. In germline, CDR1 is SGHTA, CDR2 FQGNSA. V was pared by 6 bases and J by 6 bases, with 11 bases between. CDR3 size: 13 residues. One entry per CDR3 protein results from TCRdb running MiXCR on the reads. The table lists under 95,000 distinct CDR3 sequences, about 4.2% of them singletons. The chain employs TRBV7-2 and TRBJ1-4; D remains unclear. The origin of this receptor is a human donor in good health (CMV status not recorded). Some clones in this sample may be carry-over from other donors' samples. Material for sequencing was PBMCs. For the CDR3, the DNA is TGTGCCAGCAGTCGAAACAGAGATGAAAAACTGTTTTTT. This translates into CASSRNRDEKLFF.